These 30 T cell receptor beta chains share one sample of origin, sequenced in a study of T cell changes during pregnancy in multiple sclerosis. TCRdb's copy holds only in-frame clones and misses some; the assay was immunoSEQ multiplex PCR. The table lists 30,000 to 45,000 clones, 80% to 95% of them singletons. Specimen: PBMCs (not recorded whether the cells were cultured). These receptors were collected from a female donor with multiple sclerosis, enrolled in a pregnancy study.

V and J are TRBV18 and TRBJ1-2; 10 bases align to TRBD1. This CDR3 has 14 residues. CDR1 and CDR2 (germline): KGHSH, LQKENI. The ends lost 6 bases at V and 6 bases at J; junction bases unmatched: 7. The CDR3, as DNA: TGTGCCAGCTCCCCCGACAGGGGGCTTGATGGCTACACCTTC. This gives the protein CASSPDRGLDGYTF.

The chain recombines TRBV4-2 with TRBJ1-2; 8 bases are a match to TRBD1. CDR3 size: 16 residues. The V segment lost 3 bases and the J segment 4 bases; nucleotides outside the gene matches: 10. Germline V gene data show CDR1 as LGHNA and CDR2 as YNFKEQ. CDR3 DNA sequence: TGTGCCAGCAGCCAGACCGGGACAGGTCAGAGCTATGGCTACACCTTC. Its protein is CASSQTGTGQSYGYTF.

This chain links TRBV4-3 with TRBJ1-2, with D maybe TRBD1 (6 bases). In germline, CDR1 is LGHNA, CDR2 YSLEER. The CDR3 has 15 residues. The V gene lost 5 bases and the J gene lost 2 bases, with 15 bases spanning the gap. The CDR3, as DNA: TGCGCCAGCAGCGATGGAATGACAGGCAACTATGGCTACACCTTC. Its protein product is CASSDGMTGNYGYTF.

This clone was found once. This chain joins TRBV11-3 and TRBJ2-7; 9 bases are a match to TRBD1. J gave up 1 base and V 1 base, and 14 bases lay outside the gene matches. Germline loops: CDR1 SGHNT, CDR2 YENEEA. The CDR3 consists of 19 residues. DNA for the CDR3: TGTGCCAGCAGCTTAGGTTATCTCCGCCGGGACAGGGTTTCCTACGAGCAGTACTTC. Protein product: CASSLGYLRRDRVSYEQYF.

This clone was counted a single time. The chain has TRBV7-2 and TRBJ2-4; D possibly corresponds to TRBD1 (7 bases). The CDR3 consists of 16 residues. Trimming cost V 1 base and J 4 bases, with 14 bases left between them. From germline, CDR1 is SGHTA and CDR2 FQGNSA. CDR3 nucleotide sequence: TGTGCCAGCAGCTTAGGAGGCGGGACAGAGAAAAACATTCAGTACTTC. Amino acids: CASSLGGGTEKNIQYF.

The gene calls are TRBV5-4 and TRBJ2-7; possibly TRBD2 for D (5 bases). This CDR3 is 13 amino acids long. V was pared by 2 bases and J by 6 bases, with 12 bases between. Germline V CDR1 and CDR2: SGHNT, YYREEE (reference sequence). As DNA, the CDR3 is TGTGCCAGCAGCTTCGCGGGTCCGTCCGAGCAGTACTTC. This sequence encodes CASSFAGPSEQYF.

On this clone: At one boundary the junction diverges from the germline segment, which might be a read error. The rearrangement links TRBV11-2 to TRBJ2-7, with 13 bases identical to TRBD2. CDR1 and CDR2 (germline): SGHAT, FQNNGV. The CDR3 is 13 residues long. In nucleotides, the CDR3 is TGTGCCAGCAGCTTAGAGACTAGCGGGAGGTGCCACTTC. Encoded protein: CASSLETSGRCHF. The full variable domain, completed using reference TRBV11-2 and TRBJ2-7, is EAGVAQSPRYKIIEKRQSVAFWCNPISGHATLYWYQQILGQGPKLLIQFQNNGVVDDSQLPKDRFSAERLKGVDSTLKIQPAKLEDSAVYLCASSLETSGRCHFGPGTRLTVT.

The chain couples TRBV5-4 to TRBJ1-2; D is possibly TRBD1 (6 bases). Germline V lookup: CDR1 SGHNT, CDR2 YYREEE (reference sequence). Trimming shortened V by 1 base and J by 7 bases, and 8 bases separated the two germline ends. This CDR3 is 12 amino acids long. CDR3 coding DNA: TGTGCCAGCAGCTTGCCACAGGGTGGCTACACCTTC. This sequence encodes CASSLPQGGYTF.

The genes are TRBV5-6 and TRBJ2-3, with D tentatively TRBD1 (5 bases). V lost 4 bases to trimming and J lost 2 bases, with 11 bases between them. This CDR3 is 14 amino acids long. Germline CDR1 reads SGHDT; CDR2 reads YYEEEE. The CDR3 here is CASSPDRDTDTQYF. The CDR3 DNA reads as TGTGCCAGCAGCCCCGACAGAGACACAGATACGCAGTATTTT.

The genes are TRBV19 and TRBJ2-5; D uncertain. V was trimmed by 5 bases and J by 2 bases, leaving 9 bases between them. Germline V CDR1 and CDR2: LNHDA, SQIVND (reference sequence). The CDR3 has 13 amino acids. The CDR3: CASSPAAQETQYF. For the CDR3, the DNA is TGTGCCAGTAGTCCGGCCGCTCAAGAGACCCAGTACTTC.

The chain has TRBV7-6 and TRBJ2-3; TRBD1 or TRBD2 may be the D gene (5 bases each). In germline, CDR1 is SGHVS, CDR2 FNYEAQ. The CDR3 runs 15 residues. V was clipped by 5 bases and J by 1 base, with 13 bases between them. CDR3: CASSRGDSRTDTQYF. The CDR3 DNA is TGTGCCAGCAGCCGAGGGGATAGCCGCACAGATACGCAGTATTTT.

The V and J genes are TRBV5-1 and TRBJ2-3; tentatively, D is TRBD2 (5 bases). The CDR3 has 17 residues. V lost 0 bases to trimming and J lost 2 bases, with 16 bases between them. Germline CDR1 is SGHRS and CDR2 is YFSETQ. CDR3 loop: CASSLVYAERTTDTQYF. CDR3 sequence (DNA): TGCGCCAGCAGCTTGGTCTACGCGGAGCGGACCACAGATACGCAGTATTTT.

The chain is built from TRBV18 and TRBJ2-3, with D perhaps TRBD1 (5 bases). Between the trimmed V and J ends, which lost 6 bases and 4 bases, there was a span of 17 bases. The CDR3 sequence is 15 residues long. The germline V gene has CDR1 KGHSH and CDR2 LQKENI. CDR3 sequence reads: CASSPFRDPADTQYF. In DNA, the CDR3 is TGTGCCAGCTCCCCCTTCAGGGATCCCGCAGATACGCAGTATTTT.

The rearrangement links TRBV7-2 to TRBJ2-1; maybe TRBD2 (6 bases). Germline V gives CDR1 SGHTA, CDR2 FQGNSA. The CDR3 has 18 residues. Trimming removed 1 base from V and 6 bases from J, with 22 bases in between. CDR3 loop: CASSLGLKTRGLGNEQFF. CDR3 bases: TGTGCCAGCAGCTTAGGATTGAAGACTAGAGGTTTGGGCAATGAGCAGTTCTTC.

The chain carries TRBV18 and TRBJ2-1; 9 bases match TRBD1. This CDR3 region has 17 residues. V dropped 3 bases and J dropped 9; count of bases not matched to a gene: 15. Germline-derived CDR1 and CDR2 are KGHSH and LQKENI. CDR3 DNA: TGTGCCAGCTCACCCAGAGAACAGGGGGCGCAGGGGAGTGAGCAGTTCTTC. It yields the protein CASSPREQGAQGSEQFF.

The chain has TRBV10-1 and TRBJ2-3; 11 bases are a match to TRBD2. Germline CDR1 is WNHNN and CDR2 is SYGVQD (reference sequence). The CDR3 has 15 amino acids. V was clipped by 2 bases and J by 4 bases; unmatched bases: 2. CDR3 sequence (DNA): TGCGCCAGCAGTGAGACTAGCGGGAGTGCAGATACGCAGTATTTT. Translated: CASSETSGSADTQYF.

The chain has TRBV30 and TRBJ1-2; D may be TRBD1 (5 bases). The CDR3 totals 13 residues. Trimming pared 4 bases from V and 4 bases from J, leaving 13 bases between. CDR1 and CDR2 (germline): GTSNPN, SVGIG (reference sequence). For the CDR3, the DNA is TGTGCCTGGATGTCGGGACTTTTCTATGGCTACACCTTC. This encodes CAWMSGLFYGYTF.

The chain uses TRBV27 and TRBJ2-1, with D possibly matching TRBD2 (6 bases). Germline-derived CDR1 and CDR2 are MNHEY and SMNVEV (reference sequence). With 5 bases removed from V and 2 bases from J, the gap between germline ends came to 10 bases. The CDR3 contains 14 residues. The CDR3 protein is CASSLPGAYNEQFF. CDR3 nucleotides: TGTGCCAGCAGTCTCCCGGGGGCCTACAATGAGCAGTTCTTC.

V and J are TRBV29-1 and TRBJ2-1, with D tentatively TRBD2 (5 bases). Trimming removed 8 bases at V and 0 bases at J, with 26 bases between. This CDR3 spans 18 amino acids. Germline V lookup: CDR1 SQVTM, CDR2 ANQGSEA. The CDR3 nucleotides are TGCAGCTCCCGAGGGTCTGAGGCGAGCTCGGGCTCCTACAATGAGCAGTTCTTC. It yields the protein CSSRGSEASSGSYNEQFF.

The rearrangement links TRBV19 to TRBJ2-7, with no clear D. This CDR3 region has 14 residues. Germline CDR1 is LNHDA and CDR2 is SQIVND (reference sequence). V gave up 5 bases and J gave up 1 base, with 12 bases separating them. This CDR3 is CASSLATPSYEQYF. In DNA, the CDR3 is TGTGCCAGTAGTTTAGCTACACCTTCCTACGAGCAGTACTTC.

This chain joins TRBV30 and TRBJ1-2; D might be TRBD1 (6 bases). The CDR3 runs 13 residues. V shed 4 bases and J shed 1 base, with 10 bases lying between them. Germline assignment: CDR1 GTSNPN and CDR2 SVGIG (reference sequence). For the CDR3, the DNA is TGTGCCTGGAAACCAGGGGTTAACTATGGCTACACCTTC. Encoded protein: CAWKPGVNYGYTF.

This chain connects TRBV7-2 to TRBJ2-1, with D unclear. The CDR3 extends over 14 amino acids. Germline V gives CDR1 SGHTA, CDR2 FQGNSA. V was pared by 3 bases and J by 2 bases, with 8 bases between. The CDR3 DNA reads TGTGCCAGCAGCTTCGGTCTGACCTACAATGAGCAGTTCTTC. It yields the protein CASSFGLTYNEQFF.

The chain employs TRBV5-1 and TRBJ1-1; D unclear. There are 14 residues in the CDR3. Germline assignment: CDR1 SGHRS and CDR2 YFSETQ. V shed 2 bases and J shed 0 bases, with 8 bases lying between them. CDR3 coding DNA: TGCGCCAGCAGCTTTCGGGTTTTGAACACTGAAGCTTTCTTT. Protein sequence: CASSFRVLNTEAFF.

The chain is built from TRBV7-2 and TRBJ2-7; possibly TRBD1 or TRBD2 for D (6 bases each). Germline lookup yields CDR1 SGHTA and CDR2 FQGNSA. There are 15 residues in the CDR3. V was shortened by 1 base and J by 3 bases, with 13 bases between the two germline ends. CDR3 bases: TGTGCCAGCAGCTTAGTGGGGGGCCCCCACTACGAGCAGTACTTC. It codes for CASSLVGGPHYEQYF.

The CDR3 loop reads CASSRTSGYEQFF. CDR3 DNA: TGTGCCAGCAGCCGTACGTCAGGTTACGAGCAGTTCTTC. This chain links TRBV7-2 with TRBJ2-1; no reliable D call. CDR3 length: 13 amino acids. V dropped 5 bases and J dropped 10 bases, with 15 bases sitting between them. Germline V gene sequence: CDR1 SGHTA, CDR2 FQGNSA.

The chain combines TRBV7-9 with TRBJ2-7; tentatively, D is TRBD2 (6 bases). The germline CDR1 and CDR2 sequences are SEHNR and FQNEAQ (reference sequence). There are 15 residues in the CDR3. V was shortened by 3 bases and J by 1 base, with 13 bases between the two germline ends. As DNA, the CDR3 is TGTGCCAGCAGCTTGGGTAGCGGATTATCCTACGAGCAGTACTTC. Translating gives CASSLGSGLSYEQYF.

This clone was recorded a few times. The J gene is TRBJ1-5, the V gene TRBV7-9; 8 bases are shared with TRBD1. The ends lost 3 bases at V and 3 bases at J; junction bases unmatched: 1. Germline V gene sequence: CDR1 SEHNR, CDR2 FQNEAQ (reference sequence). The CDR3 contains 14 residues. In nucleotides, the CDR3 is TGTGCCAGCAGCTTGACAGGGGTCAATCAGCCCCAGCATTTT. As protein: CASSLTGVNQPQHF.

The chain combines TRBV4-1 with TRBJ2-6, with D tentatively TRBD2 (6 bases). Germline lookup yields CDR1 MGHRA and CDR2 YSYEKL. This CDR3 spans 17 amino acids. Trimming shortened V by 8 bases and J by 2 bases, and 19 bases separated the two germline ends. The CDR3 region is CASARAGLVTGANVLTF. In nucleotides, the CDR3 is TGCGCCAGCGCCCGGGCGGGGTTAGTTACTGGGGCCAACGTCCTGACTTTC.

The chain uses TRBV6-5 and TRBJ1-2, with D perhaps matching TRBD1 (5 bases). V lost 5 bases, J lost 2 bases, and 15 bases lay in between. Germline V gene data show CDR1 as MNHEY and CDR2 as SVGAGI. This CDR3 contains 15 residues. As DNA, the CDR3 is TGTGCCAGCAGTCCCTCGATGGGGCCCAACTATGGCTACACCTTC. Translated, it gives CASSPSMGPNYGYTF.

The chain joins TRBV20-1 to TRBJ2-2; D not resolved. V lost 1 base, J lost 4 bases, and 1 base lay in between. The CDR3 contains 11 residues. The germline V gene encodes CDR1 DFQATT and CDR2 SNEGSKA (reference sequence). The CDR3 sequence: CSARVTGELFF. DNA for the CDR3: TGCAGTGCTAGAGTCACCGGGGAGCTGTTTTTT.